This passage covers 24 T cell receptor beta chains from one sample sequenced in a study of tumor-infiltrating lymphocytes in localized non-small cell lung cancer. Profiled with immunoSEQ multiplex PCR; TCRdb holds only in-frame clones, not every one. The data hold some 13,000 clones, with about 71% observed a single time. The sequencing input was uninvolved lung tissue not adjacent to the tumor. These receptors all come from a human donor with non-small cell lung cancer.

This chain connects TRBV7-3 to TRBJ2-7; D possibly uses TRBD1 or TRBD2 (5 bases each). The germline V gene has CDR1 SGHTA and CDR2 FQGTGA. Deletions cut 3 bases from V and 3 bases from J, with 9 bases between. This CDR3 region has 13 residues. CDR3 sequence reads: CASSLGPVYEQYF. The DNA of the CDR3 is TGTGCCAGCAGCTTGGGACCGGTCTACGAGCAGTACTTC.

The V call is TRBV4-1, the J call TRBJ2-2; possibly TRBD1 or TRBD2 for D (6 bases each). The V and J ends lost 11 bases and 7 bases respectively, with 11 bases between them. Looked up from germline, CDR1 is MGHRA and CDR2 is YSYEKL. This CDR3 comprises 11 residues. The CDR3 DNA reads TGCGCCGGAGGGGGGCACGGGGAGCTGTTTTTT. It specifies CAGGGHGELFF.

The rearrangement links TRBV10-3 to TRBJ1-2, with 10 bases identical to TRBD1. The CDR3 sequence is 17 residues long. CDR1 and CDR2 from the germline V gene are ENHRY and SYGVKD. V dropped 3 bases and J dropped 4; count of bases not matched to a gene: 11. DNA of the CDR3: TGTGCCATCAGTGACATACGACAGGGGGCGACAACCTATGGCTACACCTTC. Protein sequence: CAISDIRQGATTYGYTF.

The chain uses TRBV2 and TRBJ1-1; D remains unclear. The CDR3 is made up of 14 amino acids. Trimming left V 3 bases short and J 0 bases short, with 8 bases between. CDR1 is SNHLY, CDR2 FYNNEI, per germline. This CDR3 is CASSDWPMNTEAFF. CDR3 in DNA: TGTGCCAGCAGTGATTGGCCCATGAACACTGAAGCTTTCTTT.

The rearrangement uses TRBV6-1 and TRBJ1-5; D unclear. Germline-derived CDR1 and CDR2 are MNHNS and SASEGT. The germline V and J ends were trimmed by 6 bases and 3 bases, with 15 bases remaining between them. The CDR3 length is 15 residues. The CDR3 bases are TGTGCCAGCAGCCTGGTAGGGTACGACAATCAGCCCCAGCATTTT. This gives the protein CASSLVGYDNQPQHF.

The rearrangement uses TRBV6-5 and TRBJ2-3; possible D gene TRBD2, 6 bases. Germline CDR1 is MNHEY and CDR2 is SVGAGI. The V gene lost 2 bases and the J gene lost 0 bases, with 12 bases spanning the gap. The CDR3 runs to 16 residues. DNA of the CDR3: TGTGCCAGCAGTTACAGGTGGCGGGGAAGCACAGATACGCAGTATTTT. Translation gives CASSYRWRGSTDTQYF.

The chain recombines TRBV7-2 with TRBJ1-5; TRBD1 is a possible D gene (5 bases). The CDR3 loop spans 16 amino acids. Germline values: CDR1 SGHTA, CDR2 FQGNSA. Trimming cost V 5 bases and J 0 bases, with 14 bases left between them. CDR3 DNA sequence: TGTGCCAGCAGCCGACAGTCCCAAAATAGCAATCAGCCCCAGCATTTT. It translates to CASSRQSQNSNQPQHF.

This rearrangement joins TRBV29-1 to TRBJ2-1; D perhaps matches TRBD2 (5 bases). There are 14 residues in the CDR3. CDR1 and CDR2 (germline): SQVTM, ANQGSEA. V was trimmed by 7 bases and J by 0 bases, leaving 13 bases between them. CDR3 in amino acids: CSAELDSSYNEQFF. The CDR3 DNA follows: TGCAGCGCCGAACTAGATTCCTCCTACAATGAGCAGTTCTTC.

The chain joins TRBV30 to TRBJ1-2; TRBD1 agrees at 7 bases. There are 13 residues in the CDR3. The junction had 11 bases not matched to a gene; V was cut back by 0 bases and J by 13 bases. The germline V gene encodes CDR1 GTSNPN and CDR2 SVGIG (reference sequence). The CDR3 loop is CAWSVLLGQTPTF. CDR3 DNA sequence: TGTGCCTGGAGTGTACTGTTGGGACAGACACCCACCTTC.

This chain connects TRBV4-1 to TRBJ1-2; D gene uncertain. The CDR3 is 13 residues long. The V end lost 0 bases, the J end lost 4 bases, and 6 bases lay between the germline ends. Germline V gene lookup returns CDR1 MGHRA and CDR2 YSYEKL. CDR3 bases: TGCGCCAGCAGCCAAGATCTCGCCTATGGCTACACCTTC. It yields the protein CASSQDLAYGYTF.

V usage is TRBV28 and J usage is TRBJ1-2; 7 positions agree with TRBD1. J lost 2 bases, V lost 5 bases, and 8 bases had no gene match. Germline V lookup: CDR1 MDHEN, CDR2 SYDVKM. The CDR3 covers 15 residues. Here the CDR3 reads CASSIGRGGNYGYTF. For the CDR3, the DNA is TGTGCCAGCAGTATCGGCAGGGGGGGAAACTATGGCTACACCTTC.

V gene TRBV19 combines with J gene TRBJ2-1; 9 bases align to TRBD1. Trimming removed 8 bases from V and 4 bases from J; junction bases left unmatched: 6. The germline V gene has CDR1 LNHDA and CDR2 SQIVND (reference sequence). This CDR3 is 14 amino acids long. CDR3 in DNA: TGTGCCAGTGAATTGACAGGGGGGTACAATGAGCAGTTCTTC. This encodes CASELTGGYNEQFF. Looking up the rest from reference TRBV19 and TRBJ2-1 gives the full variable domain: DGGITQSPKYLFRKEGQNVTLSCEQNLNHDAMYWYRQDPGQGLRLIYYSQIVNDFQKGDIAEGYSVSREKKESFPLTVTSAQKNPTAFYLCASELTGGYNEQFFGPGTRLTVL.

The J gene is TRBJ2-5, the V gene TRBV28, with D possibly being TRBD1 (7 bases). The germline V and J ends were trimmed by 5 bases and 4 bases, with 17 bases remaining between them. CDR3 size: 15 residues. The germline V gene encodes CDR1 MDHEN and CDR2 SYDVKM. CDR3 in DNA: TGTGCCAGCAGTCAGGAGGGGGCATCGTTAGAGACCCAGTACTTC. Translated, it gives CASSQEGASLETQYF.

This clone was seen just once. Here the CDR3 reads CASSLGQGTEAFF. DNA of the CDR3: TGTGCCAGCAGCTTGGGACAGGGCACTGAAGCTTTCTTT. This chain links TRBV11-3 with TRBJ1-1; 9 bases fit TRBD1. There are 13 residues in the CDR3. The J segment lost 4 bases and the V segment lost 3 bases, leaving 0 bases of the junction unmatched. Germline V gene sequence: CDR1 SGHNT, CDR2 YENEEA.

For the CDR3, the DNA is TGCGCCAGCAGCTTGGGAGGGACAGGGATCCAAGAGACCCAGTACTTC. Translation: CASSLGGTGIQETQYF. This chain uses TRBV5-1 with TRBJ2-5, with TRBD1 identical over 9 bases. This CDR3 comprises 16 residues. Trimming took 0 bases from V and 1 from J; bases not matched to a gene: 4. Germline CDR1 reads SGHRS; CDR2 reads YFSETQ.

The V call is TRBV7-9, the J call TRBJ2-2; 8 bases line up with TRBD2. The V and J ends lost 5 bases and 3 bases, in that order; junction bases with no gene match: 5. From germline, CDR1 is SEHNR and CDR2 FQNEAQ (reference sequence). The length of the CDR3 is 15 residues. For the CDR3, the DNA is TGTGCCAGCAGCAGTAGCGGGGAGTACACCGGGGAGCTGTTTTTT. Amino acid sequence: CASSSSGEYTGELFF.

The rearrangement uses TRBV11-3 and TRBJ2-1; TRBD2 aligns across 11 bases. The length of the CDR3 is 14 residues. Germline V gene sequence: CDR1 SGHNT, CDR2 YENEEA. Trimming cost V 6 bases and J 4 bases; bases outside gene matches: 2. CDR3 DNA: TGTGCCAGCAGTTCTAGCGGGGGGTACAATGAGCAGTTCTTC. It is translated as CASSSSGGYNEQFF.

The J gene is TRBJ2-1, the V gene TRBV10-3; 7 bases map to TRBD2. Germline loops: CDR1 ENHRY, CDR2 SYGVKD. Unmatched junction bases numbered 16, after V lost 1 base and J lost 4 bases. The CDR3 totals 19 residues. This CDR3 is CAISELHLGAGNPYNEQFF. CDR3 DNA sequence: TGTGCCATCAGTGAGTTACACCTAGGAGCGGGGAACCCTTACAATGAGCAGTTCTTC.

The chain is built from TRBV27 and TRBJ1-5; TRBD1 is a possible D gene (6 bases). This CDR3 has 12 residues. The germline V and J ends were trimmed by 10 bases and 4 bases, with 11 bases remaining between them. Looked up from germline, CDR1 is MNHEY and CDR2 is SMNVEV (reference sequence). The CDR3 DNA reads TGTGCCACAGGACAGTTAAATCAGCCCCAGCATTTT. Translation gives CATGQLNQPQHF.

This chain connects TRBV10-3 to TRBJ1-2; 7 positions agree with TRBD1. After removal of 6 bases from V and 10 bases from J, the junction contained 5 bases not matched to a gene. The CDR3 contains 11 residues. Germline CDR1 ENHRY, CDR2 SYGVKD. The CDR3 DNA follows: TGTGCCATCAGAGGGACAGACTACTACACCTTC. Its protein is CAIRGTDYYTF.

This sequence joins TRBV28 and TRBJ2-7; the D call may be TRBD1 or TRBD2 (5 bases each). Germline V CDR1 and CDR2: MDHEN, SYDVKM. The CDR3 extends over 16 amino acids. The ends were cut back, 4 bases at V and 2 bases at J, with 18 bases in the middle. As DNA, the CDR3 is TGTGCCAGCAGTTACCCCTTTGGGACCGATGCCTACGAGCAGTACTTC. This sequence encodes CASSYPFGTDAYEQYF. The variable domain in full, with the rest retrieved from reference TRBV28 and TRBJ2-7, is DVKVTQSSRYLVKRTGEKVFLECVQDMDHENMFWYRQDPGLGLRLIYFSYDVKMKEKGDIPEGYSVSREKKERFSLILESASTNQTSMYLCASSYPFGTDAYEQYFGPGTRLTVT.

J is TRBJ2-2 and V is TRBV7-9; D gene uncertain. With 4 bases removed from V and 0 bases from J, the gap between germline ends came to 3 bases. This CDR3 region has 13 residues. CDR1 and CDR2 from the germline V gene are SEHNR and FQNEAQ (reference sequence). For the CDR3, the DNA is TGTGCCAGCAGCTCTTCGAACACCGGGGAGCTGTTTTTT. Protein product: CASSSSNTGELFF.

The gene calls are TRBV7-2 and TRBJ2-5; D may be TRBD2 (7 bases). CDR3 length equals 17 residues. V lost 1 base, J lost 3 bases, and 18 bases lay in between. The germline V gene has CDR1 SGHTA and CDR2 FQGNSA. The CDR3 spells CASSLVSGGQGEETQYF. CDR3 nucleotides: TGTGCCAGCAGCTTAGTTTCGGGGGGACAAGGGGAAGAGACCCAGTACTTC.

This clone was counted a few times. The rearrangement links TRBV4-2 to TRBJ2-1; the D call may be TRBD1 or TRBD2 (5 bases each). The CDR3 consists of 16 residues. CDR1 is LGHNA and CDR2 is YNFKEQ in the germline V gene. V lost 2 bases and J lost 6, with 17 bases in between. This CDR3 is CASSQTGTHYGNEQFF. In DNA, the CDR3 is TGTGCCAGCAGCCAAACCGGGACGCATTACGGCAATGAGCAGTTCTTC.